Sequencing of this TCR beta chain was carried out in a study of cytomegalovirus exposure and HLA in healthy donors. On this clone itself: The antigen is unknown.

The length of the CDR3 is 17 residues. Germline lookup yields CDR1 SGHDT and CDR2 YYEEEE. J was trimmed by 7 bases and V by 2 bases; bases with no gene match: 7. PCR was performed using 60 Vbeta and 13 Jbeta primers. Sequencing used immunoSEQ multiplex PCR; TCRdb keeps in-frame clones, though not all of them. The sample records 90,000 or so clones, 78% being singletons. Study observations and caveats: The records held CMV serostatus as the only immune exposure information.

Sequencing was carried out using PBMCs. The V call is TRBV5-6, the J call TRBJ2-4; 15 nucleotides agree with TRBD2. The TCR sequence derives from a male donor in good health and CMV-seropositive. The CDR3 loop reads CASSFGLAGGEGNIQYF. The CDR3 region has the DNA TGTGCCAGCAGCTTCGGACTAGCGGGAGGGGAGGGGAACATTCAGTACTTC.